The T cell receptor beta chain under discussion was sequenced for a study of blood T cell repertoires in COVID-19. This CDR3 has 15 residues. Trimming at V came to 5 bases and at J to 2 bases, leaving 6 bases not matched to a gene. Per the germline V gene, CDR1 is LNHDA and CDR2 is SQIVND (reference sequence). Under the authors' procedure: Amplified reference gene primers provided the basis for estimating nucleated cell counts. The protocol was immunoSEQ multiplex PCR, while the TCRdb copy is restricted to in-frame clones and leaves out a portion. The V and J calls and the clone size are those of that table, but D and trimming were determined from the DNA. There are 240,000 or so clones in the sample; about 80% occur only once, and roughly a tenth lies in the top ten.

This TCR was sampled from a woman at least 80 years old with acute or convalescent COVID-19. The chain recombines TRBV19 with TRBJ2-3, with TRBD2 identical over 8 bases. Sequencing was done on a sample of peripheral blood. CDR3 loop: CASSLTSVLTDTQYF. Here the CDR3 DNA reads TGTGCCAGTAGTTTGACTAGCGTCCTCACAGATACGCAGTATTTT.